One and the same sample provided the 11 T cell receptor beta chains below, sequenced in a study of human T cells and chemical hapten exposure. One entry per CDR3 protein results from TCRdb running MiXCR on the RACE reads. The table has 200,000 to 300,000 distinct CDR3 sequences, 7.5% to 10% seen once. As to time point: pre-sensitization, week 0. Treatment reported: therapeutic diphenylcyclopropenone sensitization with weekly scalp DPC. The material was whole blood, obtained in connection with sensitization to the hapten diphenylcyclopropenone (DPC). The receptors derive from a woman aged 40 to 50 with alopecia areata. Some clones in this sample may be carry-over from other donors' samples.

This rearrangement joins TRBV10-3 to TRBJ2-3; 11 bases fit TRBD1. V trimming: 11 bases; J trimming: 0 bases; junction bases outside the gene matches: 4. This CDR3 contains 14 residues. The V gene's germline CDR1 is ENHRY and CDR2 SYGVKD. The CDR3 DNA sequence: TGTGCCGCCGGACAGGGGGCTAGCACAGATACGCAGTATTTT. Translated: CAAGQGASTDTQYF.

This chain connects TRBV6-2 or TRBV6-3 to TRBJ2-5; D is unresolved. CDR3 length: 13 residues. V gave up 7 bases and J gave up 5 bases, with 14 bases separating them. Germline lookup yields CDR1 MNHEY and CDR2 SVGEGT. Here the CDR3 DNA reads TGTGCCAGCACCCGCTCGACCGGGGAGACCCAGTACTTC. It is translated as CASTRSTGETQYF.

CDR3 nucleotides: TGTGCCAGCAGCTCTAGGACAGGGCTGACTTGGGAGCTGTTTTTT. Protein sequence: CASSSRTGLTWELFF. J is TRBJ2-2 and V is TRBV7-9; TRBD1 aligns across 8 bases. The CDR3 consists of 15 residues. Germline V lookup: CDR1 SEHNR, CDR2 FQNEAQ (reference sequence). With 4 bases clipped from V and 9 bases from J, the junction kept 10 bases outside the gene matches.

V usage is TRBV7-2 and J usage is TRBJ2-1; D possibly corresponds to TRBD1 (6 bases). The CDR3 covers 14 residues. The germline CDR1 and CDR2 sequences are SGHTA and FQGNSA. Trimming took off 1 base at V and 4 bases at J, with 8 bases between the two ends. The CDR3 bases are TGTGCCAGCAGCTTAGGGACAGTTTACAATGAGCAGTTCTTC. Its translation is CASSLGTVYNEQFF.

The rearrangement joins TRBV12-3 or TRBV12-4 to TRBJ1-2; D is perhaps TRBD1 (5 bases). There are 14 residues in the CDR3. Trimming took 3 bases from V and 2 from J, leaving 10 bases between them. The DNA of the CDR3 is TGTGCCAGCAGTTTCAAGGGGAAGAACTATGGCTACACCTTC. This translates into CASSFKGKNYGYTF.

The rearrangement uses TRBV7-2 and TRBJ1-6, with D perhaps TRBD1 (6 bases). Trimming stripped 5 bases from V and 9 bases from J, with 17 bases between. Germline V gene sequence: CDR1 SGHTA, CDR2 FQGNSA. The CDR3 totals 15 residues. The CDR3: CASSEQGGSFSPLHF. CDR3 DNA sequence: TGTGCCAGCAGCGAACAGGGAGGATCGTTTTCACCCCTCCACTTT.

This clonotype was counted ten times or more. This sequence joins TRBV10-3 and TRBJ2-1; 13 bases align to TRBD2. In germline, CDR1 is ENHRY, CDR2 SYGVKD. Trimming at V came to 4 bases and at J to 5 bases, leaving 5 bases not matched to a gene. The CDR3 consists of 16 residues. The CDR3 DNA follows: TGTGCCATCAGTGGGACTAGCGGGAGACTTAACAATGAGCAGTTCTTC. Amino acid sequence: CAISGTSGRLNNEQFF.

The chain recombines TRBV7-2 with TRBJ1-6; 8 positions match TRBD1. Germline trimming cut 4 bases from V and 3 bases from J; bases unmatched to any gene: 2. The CDR3 extends over 15 amino acids. Germline V CDR1 and CDR2: SGHTA, FQGNSA. CDR3 nucleotides: TGTGCCAGCAGCTCCGGACAGGGCTATAATTCACCCCTCCACTTT. Translation: CASSSGQGYNSPLHF. The entire variable domain, with the rest obtained from reference TRBV7-2 and TRBJ1-6, is as follows: GAGVSQSPSNKVTEKGKDVELRCDPISGHTALYWYRQSLGQGLEFLIYFQGNSAPDKSGLPSDRFSAERTGGSVSTLTIQRTQQEDSAVYLCASSSGQGYNSPLHFGNGTRLTVT.

V usage is TRBV11-3 and J usage is TRBJ2-7; 11 positions agree with TRBD1. CDR1 SGHNT and CDR2 YENEEA come from the germline V gene. This CDR3 comprises 15 residues. Unmatched junction bases numbered 7, after V lost 5 bases and J lost 4 bases. The CDR3 DNA follows: TGTGCCAGCAGCATCCGGGGACAGGGGGGGTACGAGCAGTACTTC. Translated: CASSIRGQGGYEQYF. Supplemented by reference TRBV11-3 and TRBJ2-7, the full variable domain reads EAGVVQSPRYKIIEKKQPVAFWCNPISGHNTLYWYLQNLGQGPELLIRYENEEAVDDSQLPKDRFSAERLKGVDSTLKIQPAELGDSAVYLCASSIRGQGGYEQYFGPGTRLTVT.

The chain uses TRBV5-6 and TRBJ2-1; the match to TRBD2 covers 10 bases. The CDR3 spans 15 residues. V trimming: 3 bases; J trimming: 6 bases; junction bases outside the gene matches: 6. Germline V lookup: CDR1 SGHDT, CDR2 YYEEEE. The CDR3 sequence is CASSSVGLAANEQFF. As DNA, the CDR3 is TGTGCCAGCAGCTCAGTAGGACTAGCGGCCAATGAGCAGTTCTTC.

This clonotype turned up a few times. The chain combines TRBV5-6 with TRBJ2-7; perhaps TRBD2 as D (6 bases). Germline CDR1 is SGHDT and CDR2 is YYEEEE. The CDR3 totals 14 residues. V shed 2 bases and J shed 3 bases, with 12 bases lying between them. Here the CDR3 DNA reads TGTGCCAGCAGCTTCATAGCGGTACACTACGAGCAGTACTTC. Its translation is CASSFIAVHYEQYF.